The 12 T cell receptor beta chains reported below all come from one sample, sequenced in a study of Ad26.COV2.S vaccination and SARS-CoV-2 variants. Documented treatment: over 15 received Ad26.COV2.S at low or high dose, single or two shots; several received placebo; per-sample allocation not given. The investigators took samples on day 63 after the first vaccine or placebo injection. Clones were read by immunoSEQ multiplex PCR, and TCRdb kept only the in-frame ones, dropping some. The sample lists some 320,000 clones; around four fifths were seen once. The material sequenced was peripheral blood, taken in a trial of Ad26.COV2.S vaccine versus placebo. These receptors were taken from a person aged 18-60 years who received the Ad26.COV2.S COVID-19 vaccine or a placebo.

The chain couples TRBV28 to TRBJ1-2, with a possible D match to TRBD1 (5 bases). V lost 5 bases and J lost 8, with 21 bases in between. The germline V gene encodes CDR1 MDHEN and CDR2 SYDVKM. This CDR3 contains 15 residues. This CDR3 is CASSTPLARGTGYTF. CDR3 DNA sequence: TGTGCCAGCAGTACCCCCCTAGCGAGGGGAACGGGCTACACCTTC.

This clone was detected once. CDR3 sequence (DNA): TGTGCCAGCAGTTACGAGAGAGGACAGGGGCCTACCACAGATACGCAGTATTTT. This codes for CASSYERGQGPTTDTQYF. The J gene is TRBJ2-3, the V gene TRBV6-7; TRBD1 agrees at 9 bases. TRBV6-7 is sorted into the ORF group, with uncertain function. This CDR3 region has 18 residues. Trimming removed 2 bases from V and 2 bases from J; junction bases left unmatched: 11.

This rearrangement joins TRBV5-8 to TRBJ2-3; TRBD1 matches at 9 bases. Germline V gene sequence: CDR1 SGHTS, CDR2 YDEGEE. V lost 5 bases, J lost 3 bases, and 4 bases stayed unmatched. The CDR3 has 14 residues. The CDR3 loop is CASSYRGLTDTQYF. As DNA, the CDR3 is TGTGCCAGCAGTTACAGGGGGCTAACAGATACGCAGTATTTT.

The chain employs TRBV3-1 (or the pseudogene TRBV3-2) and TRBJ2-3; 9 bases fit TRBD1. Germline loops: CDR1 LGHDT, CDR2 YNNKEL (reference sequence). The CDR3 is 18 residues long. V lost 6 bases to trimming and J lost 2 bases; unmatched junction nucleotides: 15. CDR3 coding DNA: TGTGCCAGCAGTCACGGGACAGGGAAAAGAGGGACCACAGATACGCAGTATTTT. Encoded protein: CASSHGTGKRGTTDTQYF.

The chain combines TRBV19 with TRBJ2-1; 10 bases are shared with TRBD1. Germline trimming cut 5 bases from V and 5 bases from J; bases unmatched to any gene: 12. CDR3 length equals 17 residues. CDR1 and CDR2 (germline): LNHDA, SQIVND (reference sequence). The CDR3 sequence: CASSGSRDRGQHNEQFF. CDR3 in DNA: TGTGCCAGTAGTGGCTCCCGGGACAGGGGACAACACAATGAGCAGTTCTTC.

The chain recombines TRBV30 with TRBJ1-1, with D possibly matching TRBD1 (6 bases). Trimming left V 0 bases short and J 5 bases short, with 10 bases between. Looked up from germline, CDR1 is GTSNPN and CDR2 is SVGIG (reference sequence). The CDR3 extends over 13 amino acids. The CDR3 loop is CAWSVRRGTEAFF. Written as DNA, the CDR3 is TGTGCCTGGAGTGTACGAAGGGGGACTGAAGCTTTCTTT.

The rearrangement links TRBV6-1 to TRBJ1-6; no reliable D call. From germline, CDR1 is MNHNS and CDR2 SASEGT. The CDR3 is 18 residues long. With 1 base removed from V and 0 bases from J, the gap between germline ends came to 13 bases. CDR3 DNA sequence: TGTGCCAGCAGTGAAGGAACAGACTTTCTCTCCTATAATTCACCCCTCCACTTT. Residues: CASSEGTDFLSYNSPLHF.

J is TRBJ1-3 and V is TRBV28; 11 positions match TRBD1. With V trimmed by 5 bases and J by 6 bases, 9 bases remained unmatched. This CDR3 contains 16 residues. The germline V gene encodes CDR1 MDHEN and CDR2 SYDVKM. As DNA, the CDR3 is TGTGCCAGCAGTCCCGGGACAGGGGGTGGAAAAAACACCATATATTTT. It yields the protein CASSPGTGGGKNTIYF.

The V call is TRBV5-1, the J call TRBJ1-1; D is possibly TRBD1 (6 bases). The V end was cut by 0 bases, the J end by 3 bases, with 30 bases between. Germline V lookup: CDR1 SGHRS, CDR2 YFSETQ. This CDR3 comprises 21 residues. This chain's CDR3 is CASSLGGARGVYSYRDTEAFF. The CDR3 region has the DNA TGCGCCAGCAGCTTGGGTGGGGCCAGGGGCGTTTATTCGTACCGGGACACTGAAGCTTTCTTT.

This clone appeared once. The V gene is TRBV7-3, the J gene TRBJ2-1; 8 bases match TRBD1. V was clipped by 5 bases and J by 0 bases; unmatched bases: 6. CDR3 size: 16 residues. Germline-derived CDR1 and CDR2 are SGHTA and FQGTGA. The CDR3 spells CASSGTGGSSYNEQFF. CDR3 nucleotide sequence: TGTGCCAGCAGCGGAACAGGGGGTAGCTCCTACAATGAGCAGTTCTTC.

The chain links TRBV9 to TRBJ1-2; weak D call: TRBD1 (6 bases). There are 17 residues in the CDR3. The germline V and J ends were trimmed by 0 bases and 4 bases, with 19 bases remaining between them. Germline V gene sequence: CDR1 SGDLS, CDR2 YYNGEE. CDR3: CASSVGFAGARGYGYTF. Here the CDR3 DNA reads TGTGCCAGCAGCGTAGGTTTCGCGGGGGCGCGGGGCTATGGCTACACCTTC.

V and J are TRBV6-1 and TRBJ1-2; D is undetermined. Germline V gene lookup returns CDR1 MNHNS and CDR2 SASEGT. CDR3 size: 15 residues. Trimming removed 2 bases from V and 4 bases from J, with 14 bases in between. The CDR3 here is CASSERRDGSYGYTF. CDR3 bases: TGTGCCAGCAGTGAACGGCGTGACGGTTCCTATGGCTACACCTTC.